This entry lists 16 T cell receptor beta chains sequenced from one sample in a study of cytomegalovirus exposure and HLA in healthy donors. The method was immunoSEQ multiplex PCR; TCRdb's version includes in-frame clones alone and lacks a portion of them. The table lists 90,000 to 130,000 clones, around 85% of them singletons. The sequenced material came from PBMCs. These TCRs come from a woman younger than 35 in good health and CMV-seronegative.

In DNA form, the CDR3 reads TGTGCCTGGACAGGTCAGGGAGGATCACCCCTCCACTTT. Translating it yields CAWTGQGGSPLHF. The chain couples TRBV30 to TRBJ1-6; TRBD1 is a possible D gene (5 bases). Trimming stripped 4 bases from V and 10 bases from J, with 14 bases between. CDR1 and CDR2 (germline): GTSNPN, SVGIG (reference sequence). This CDR3 has 13 amino acids.

This chain connects TRBV2 to TRBJ2-1; 7 nucleotides agree with TRBD2. Germline-derived CDR1 and CDR2 are SNHLY and FYNNEI. V shed 4 bases and J 3 bases; nucleotides not matched to a gene: 6. The CDR3 is 15 amino acids. DNA for the CDR3: TGTGCCAGCAGTGCTGGGACTACCCTCTACAATGAGCAGTTCTTC. It is translated as CASSAGTTLYNEQFF.

The chain joins TRBV7-9 to TRBJ2-7, with 7 bases matching TRBD1. V shed 2 bases and J 5 bases; nucleotides not matched to a gene: 3. Germline loops: CDR1 SEHNR, CDR2 FQNEAQ (reference sequence). The CDR3 covers 13 residues. CDR3: CASSLLTGNEQYF. In DNA form, the CDR3 reads TGTGCCAGCAGCTTACTGACAGGGAACGAGCAGTACTTC.

V gene TRBV5-6 combines with J gene TRBJ2-1, with 9 nucleotides matching TRBD2. Trimming removed 4 bases from V and 0 bases from J; junction bases left unmatched: 2. CDR1 is SGHDT, CDR2 YYEEEE, per germline. The CDR3 loop spans 15 amino acids. CDR3 nucleotide sequence: TGTGCCAGCAGCAGGCGGGGGGGCTCCTACAATGAGCAGTTCTTC. Translating gives CASSRRGGSYNEQFF.

This clone was counted a single time. V gene TRBV6-1 combines with J gene TRBJ1-5, with D uncertain. V lost 4 bases and J 2 bases, leaving 12 bases between the germline ends. The CDR3 loop spans 15 amino acids. Germline V gene sequence: CDR1 MNHNS, CDR2 SASEGT. The CDR3 DNA is TGTGCCAGCAGTGGAACGAGAGCCGGCAATCAGCCCCAGCATTTT. This sequence encodes CASSGTRAGNQPQHF.

In this sample, this clone turned up once. The chain has TRBV5-1 and TRBJ1-4; D not resolved. Germline lookup yields CDR1 SGHRS and CDR2 YFSETQ. The CDR3 is 14 residues long. V lost 2 bases to trimming and J lost 0 bases, with 5 bases between them. CDR3 sequence (DNA): TGCGCCAGCAGCTTTGGAGCAACTAATGAAAAACTGTTTTTT. Translated: CASSFGATNEKLFF. Variable domain in full (rest from reference TRBV5-1 and TRBJ1-4): KAGVTQTPRYLIKTRGQQVTLSCSPISGHRSVSWYQQTPGQGLQFLFEYFSETQRNKGNFPGRFSGRQFSNSRSEMNVSTLELGDSALYLCASSFGATNEKLFFGSGTQLSVL.

This chain uses TRBV5-6 with TRBJ2-1, with TRBD2 matching over 8 bases. The V gene's germline CDR1 is SGHDT and CDR2 YYEEEE. With V trimmed by 0 bases and J by 9 bases, 8 bases remained unmatched. The CDR3 length is 15 residues. Here the CDR3 DNA reads TGTGCCAGCAGCTTGGCCGGGGGGGGGAAGACTGAGCAGTTCTTC. Amino acids: CASSLAGGGKTEQFF. Full variable domain (missing parts from reference TRBV5-6 and TRBJ2-1): DAGVTQSPTHLIKTRGQQVTLRCSPKSGHDTVSWYQQALGQGPQFIFQYYEEEERQRGNFPDRFSGHQFPNYSSELNVNALLLGDSALYLCASSLAGGGKTEQFFGPGTRLTVL.

The rearrangement joins TRBV6-5 to TRBJ2-1; TRBD1 matches at 9 bases. The CDR3 totals 15 residues. In germline, CDR1 is MNHEY, CDR2 SVGAGI. Trimming at V came to 7 bases and at J to 5 bases, leaving 9 bases not matched to a gene. DNA of the CDR3: TGTGCCAGCATCCCCTTTGGGACAGGGAACAATGAGCAGTTCTTC. Amino acid sequence: CASIPFGTGNNEQFF.

CDR3 sequence: CASSVVGEQFF. The CDR3 coding sequence is TGTGCCAGCAGTGTAGTCGGTGAGCAGTTCTTC. The rearrangement links TRBV2 to TRBJ2-1; no clear D gene. The CDR3 has 11 residues. The V gene's germline CDR1 is SNHLY and CDR2 FYNNEI. The germline V and J ends were trimmed by 4 bases and 9 bases, with 7 bases remaining between them. The variable domain in full, with the rest retrieved from reference TRBV2 and TRBJ2-1, is EPEVTQTPSHQVTQMGQEVILRCVPISNHLYFYWYRQILGQKVEFLVSFYNNEISEKSEIFDDQFSVERPDGSNFTLKIRSTKLEDSAMYFCASSVVGEQFFGPGTRLTVL.

This clone was counted a single time. The chain links TRBV18 to TRBJ1-4; a possible D gene is TRBD1 (6 bases). CDR3 length: 13 amino acids. Per the germline V gene, CDR1 is KGHSH and CDR2 is LQKENI. The ends were cut back, 9 bases at V and 4 bases at J, with 12 bases in the middle. The CDR3 region has the DNA TGTGCCAGTTCCGGGACACGTAATGAAAAACTGTTTTTT. This codes for CASSGTRNEKLFF.

The J gene is TRBJ1-3, the V gene TRBV18; maybe TRBD1 (5 bases). V was shortened by 3 bases and J by 0 bases, with 9 bases between the two germline ends. Germline assignment: CDR1 KGHSH and CDR2 LQKENI. This CDR3 region has 15 residues. The CDR3 DNA reads TGTGCCAGCTCACCGTTAGGGGACTCTGGAAACACCATATATTTT. Its translation is CASSPLGDSGNTIYF.

V is TRBV5-4 and J is TRBJ1-2; D perhaps matches TRBD1 (6 bases). Germline-derived CDR1 and CDR2 are SGHNT and YYREEE (reference sequence). The CDR3 totals 12 residues. V was trimmed by 0 bases and J by 8 bases, leaving 8 bases between them. The CDR3 bases are TGTGCCAGCAGCTTGGACAGGGTCGGCTACACCTTC. Protein sequence: CASSLDRVGYTF.

This chain joins TRBV7-8 and TRBJ1-6; D is possibly TRBD1 (6 bases). The CDR3 is made up of 15 amino acids. Germline assignment: CDR1 SGHVS and CDR2 FQNEAQ. V dropped 5 bases and J dropped 2 bases, with 10 bases sitting between them. This CDR3 reads CASSPRQAYNSPLHF. DNA for the CDR3: TGTGCCAGCAGCCCGCGACAGGCCTATAATTCACCCCTCCACTTT.

The chain has TRBV7-3 and TRBJ2-7; TRBD1 might be the D (5 bases). The CDR3 is 15 residues long. In germline, CDR1 is SGHTA, CDR2 FQGTGA. V was shortened by 5 bases and J by 2 bases, with 16 bases between the two germline ends. The CDR3 region has the DNA TGTGCCAGCAGCCTAGGAACAGGTGTGGCCTACGAGCAGTACTTC. This translates into CASSLGTGVAYEQYF.

V usage is TRBV21-1 and J usage is TRBJ2-7; TRBD2 was called by the table and not checked on the DNA. TRBV21-1 constitutes a pseudogene. The length of the CDR3 is 17 residues. CDR3 DNA: TGTGCCAGCAGCAAAACGGCGCGGGCAGGCCCATCCTACGAGCAGTACTTC. Amino acid sequence: CASSKTARAGPSYEQYF.

The V call is TRBV27, the J call TRBJ2-2; unclear D gene. This CDR3 has 16 residues. Germline loops: CDR1 MNHEY, CDR2 SMNVEV (reference sequence). Trimming took 2 bases from V and 0 from J, leaving 10 bases between them. The CDR3 sequence is CASSLKSVANTGELFF. CDR3 sequence (DNA): TGTGCCAGCAGTTTAAAGAGCGTAGCGAACACCGGGGAGCTGTTTTTT.